The 18 T cell receptor beta chains given below trace back to one sample, sequenced in a study of blood T cells in healthy people across ages. It was with a sample-barcoded 5' primer and a J-beta primer mix that a second PCR of roughly 7 to 12 cycles was run. TCRdb ran MiXCR on the 5' RACE reads and lists one entry per CDR3 protein. The table lists over 950,000 distinct CDR3 sequences, about 53% of them singletons. Material: blood. These receptors all stem from a woman aged 60-75 years in good health.

V gene TRBV4-1 combines with J gene TRBJ2-7, with TRBD2 identical over 7 bases. V was pared by 2 bases and J by 2 bases, with 18 bases of the junction left unmatched. CDR3 length: 19 residues. Germline V gene data show CDR1 as MGHRA and CDR2 as YSYEKL. The CDR3 sequence is CASSQRQNAPASGTYEQYF. CDR3 nucleotides: TGCGCCAGCAGCCAAAGACAGAATGCTCCAGCTAGCGGAACCTACGAGCAGTACTTC.

The V call is TRBV7-2, the J call TRBJ2-5; 7 nucleotides align to TRBD1. The ends lost 4 bases at V and 2 bases at J; junction bases unmatched: 10. Per the germline V gene, CDR1 is SGHTA and CDR2 is FQGNSA. The CDR3 spans 16 residues. CDR3 region: CASSSRGRGHQETQYF. CDR3 DNA sequence: TGTGCCAGCAGCTCCCGGGGAAGGGGGCATCAAGAGACCCAGTACTTC.

This CDR3 reads CASSLWGSIGTQYF. As DNA, the CDR3 is TGTGCCAGCAGCCTATGGGGGTCTATTGGTACGCAGTATTTT. The chain has TRBV7-2 and TRBJ2-3; the D call may be TRBD1 or TRBD2 (5 bases each). V was shortened by 5 bases and J by 8 bases, with 17 bases between the two germline ends. The CDR3 has 14 amino acids. Germline loops: CDR1 SGHTA, CDR2 FQGNSA.

This chain links TRBV12-3 or TRBV12-4 with TRBJ2-1, with 12 positions matching TRBD2. The CDR3 runs 15 residues. The trim removed 6 bases at V and 12 bases at J, leaving 12 bases unmatched. The DNA of the CDR3 is TGTGCCAGCAGCACGACTAGCGGGAGTGATGTTGGGCAGTTCTTC. It is translated as CASSTTSGSDVGQFF.

The chain couples TRBV27 to TRBJ2-7; 9 bases match TRBD2. V lost 6 bases to trimming and J lost 3 bases; unmatched junction nucleotides: 9. CDR1 is MNHEY and CDR2 is SMNVEV in the germline V gene (reference sequence). The CDR3 is 15 amino acids. The CDR3 sequence: CASRRASGKVYEQYF. The CDR3 DNA sequence: TGTGCCAGCAGACGAGCTAGCGGGAAGGTCTACGAGCAGTACTTC.

V gene TRBV29-1 combines with J gene TRBJ2-1, with D possibly matching TRBD2 (6 bases). V was cut by 7 bases and J by 9 bases, with 16 bases left in between. The CDR3 length is 12 residues. Germline loops: CDR1 SQVTM, CDR2 ANQGSEA. The CDR3 DNA reads as TGCAGCGCCCAGACCCTCGGGGGTGAGCAGTTCTTC. It codes for CSAQTLGGEQFF.

The V and J genes are TRBV7-2 and TRBJ2-7, with D perhaps matching TRBD1 or TRBD2 (6 bases each). With the DNA end fitting TRBJ2-5 better, the J assignment may be wrong. CDR1 is SGHTA, CDR2 FQGNSA, per germline. The CDR3 runs to 13 residues. CDR3 sequence reads: CASGRGVWETQYF. In DNA form, the CDR3 reads TGTGCCAGCGGAAGGGGGGTATGGGAGACCCAGTACTTC.

This chain uses TRBV4-1 with TRBJ2-4; D not certain. Trimming shortened V by 4 bases and J by 7 bases, and 14 bases separated the two germline ends. The CDR3 is 14 amino acids. CDR1 is MGHRA, CDR2 YSYEKL, per germline. CDR3 residues: CASSLQPSMNIQYF. In DNA form, the CDR3 reads TGCGCCAGCAGCCTCCAACCATCGATGAACATTCAGTACTTC.

CDR3: CASSQAAGVTDTQYF. The CDR3 DNA follows: TGCGCCAGCAGCCAAGCGGCGGGGGTCACAGATACGCAGTATTTT. The V call is TRBV4-3, the J call TRBJ2-3; TRBD2 matches at 7 bases. Germline-derived CDR1 and CDR2 are LGHNA and YSLEER. V trimming: 1 base; J trimming: 2 bases; junction bases outside the gene matches: 3. The CDR3 contains 15 residues.

A few counts support this clonotype. The chain links TRBV5-1 to TRBJ2-4; no firm D call. CDR3 size: 15 residues. V gave up 4 bases and J gave up 2 bases, with 13 bases separating them. Germline V lookup: CDR1 SGHRS, CDR2 YFSETQ. This chain's CDR3 is CASSKLDPSKNIQYF. The CDR3 nucleotides read TGCGCCAGCAGCAAACTGGACCCTTCCAAAAACATTCAGTACTTC.

The V gene is TRBV7-9, the J gene TRBJ1-4; D is possibly TRBD1 (5 bases). Per germline, CDR1 SEHNR and CDR2 FQNEAQ (reference sequence). The CDR3 consists of 14 residues. V was trimmed by 5 bases and J by 5 bases, leaving 12 bases between them. CDR3 sequence: CASSPPGPNEKLFF. DNA of the CDR3: TGTGCCAGCAGCCCCCCGGGACCGAATGAAAAACTGTTTTTT.

The chain carries TRBV11-2 and TRBJ2-4; D uncertain. V dropped 3 bases and J dropped 5 bases, with 5 bases sitting between them. The CDR3 consists of 12 residues. The germline V gene has CDR1 SGHAT and CDR2 FQNNGV. The CDR3 sequence: CASSFTQNIQYF. In DNA, the CDR3 is TGTGCCAGCAGCTTTACCCAAAACATTCAGTACTTC. The variable domain in full, completed from reference TRBV11-2 and TRBJ2-4, reads EAGVAQSPRYKIIEKRQSVAFWCNPISGHATLYWYQQILGQGPKLLIQFQNNGVVDDSQLPKDRFSAERLKGVDSTLKIQPAKLEDSAVYLCASSFTQNIQYFGAGTRLSVL.

This clonotype has at least ten counts. J is TRBJ2-4 and V is TRBV7-2; 11 bases fit TRBD1. With 5 bases clipped from V and 8 bases from J, the junction kept 5 bases outside the gene matches. This CDR3 comprises 14 residues. Germline-derived CDR1 and CDR2 are SGHTA and FQGNSA. In DNA, the CDR3 is TGTGCCAGCAGCCAAGGGACAGGGGGACACATTCAGTACTTC. Translation: CASSQGTGGHIQYF. Drawing the rest from reference TRBV7-2 and TRBJ2-4, the complete variable domain is GAGVSQSPSNKVTEKGKDVELRCDPISGHTALYWYRQSLGQGLEFLIYFQGNSAPDKSGLPSDRFSAERTGGSVSTLTIQRTQQEDSAVYLCASSQGTGGHIQYFGAGTRLSVL.

The chain has TRBV4-1 and TRBJ2-1; TRBD1 aligns across 10 bases. Unmatched junction bases numbered 9, after V lost 0 bases and J lost 7 bases. The germline CDR1 and CDR2 sequences are MGHRA and YSYEKL. This CDR3 is 17 amino acids long. The CDR3 sequence: CASSQDSPGQGRNEQFF. The CDR3 nucleotides are TGCGCCAGCAGCCAAGACAGTCCGGGACAGGGGAGGAATGAGCAGTTCTTC.

This clonotype has more than one count but fewer than ten. This chain uses TRBV6-1 with TRBJ2-5; the D is unclear. This CDR3 has 14 residues. Trimming removed 4 bases from V and 5 bases from J, with 14 bases in between. Germline V gene data show CDR1 as MNHNS and CDR2 as SASEGT. This CDR3 reads CASSAGAPRETQYF. The CDR3 DNA sequence: TGTGCCAGCAGTGCGGGCGCTCCTAGGGAGACCCAGTACTTC.

A few counts support this clonotype. At one end the junction does not follow the germline gene, possibly because of a read error. The chain is built from TRBV6-6 and TRBJ1-2; the D is unclear. The CDR3 is made up of 13 amino acids. CDR1 MNHNY and CDR2 SVGAGI come from the germline V gene (reference sequence). CDR3 in amino acids: CASIYEGSHGYTF. CDR3 DNA: TGTGCCAGCATTTACGAGGGATCACATGGCTACACCTTC.

This clonotype has only one observation. The CDR3 loop is CASAQGTDNYGYTF. The CDR3, as DNA: TGTGCCAGCGCCCAAGGGACGGATAACTATGGCTACACCTTC. The gene calls are TRBV6-5 and TRBJ1-2; weak D call: TRBD1 (5 bases). V lost 8 bases and J 1 base, leaving 14 bases between the germline ends. Germline-derived CDR1 and CDR2 are MNHEY and SVGAGI. This CDR3 spans 14 amino acids.

This chain joins TRBV28 and TRBJ2-7; 7 bases are shared with TRBD2. V lost 4 bases, J lost 2 bases, and 5 bases stayed unmatched. Germline lookup yields CDR1 MDHEN and CDR2 SYDVKM. The CDR3 covers 14 residues. The CDR3 spells CASSSSGIPYEQYF. CDR3 nucleotide sequence: TGTGCCAGCAGTTCCAGCGGGATACCCTACGAGCAGTACTTC.